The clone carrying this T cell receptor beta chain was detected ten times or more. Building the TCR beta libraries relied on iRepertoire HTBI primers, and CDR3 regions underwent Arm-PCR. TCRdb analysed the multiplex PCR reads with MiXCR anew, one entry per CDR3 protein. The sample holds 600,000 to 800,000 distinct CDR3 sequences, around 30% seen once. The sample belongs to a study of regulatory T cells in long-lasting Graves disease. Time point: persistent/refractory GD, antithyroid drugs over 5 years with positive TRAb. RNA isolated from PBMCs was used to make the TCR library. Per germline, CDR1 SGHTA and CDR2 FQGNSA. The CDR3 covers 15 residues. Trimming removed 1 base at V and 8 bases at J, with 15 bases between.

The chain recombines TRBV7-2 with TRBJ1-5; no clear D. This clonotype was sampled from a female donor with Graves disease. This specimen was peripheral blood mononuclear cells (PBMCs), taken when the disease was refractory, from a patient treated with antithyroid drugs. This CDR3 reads CASSLDGYSREPQHF. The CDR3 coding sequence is TGTGCCAGCAGCTTAGATGGCTATTCGAGGGAGCCCCAGCATTTT.